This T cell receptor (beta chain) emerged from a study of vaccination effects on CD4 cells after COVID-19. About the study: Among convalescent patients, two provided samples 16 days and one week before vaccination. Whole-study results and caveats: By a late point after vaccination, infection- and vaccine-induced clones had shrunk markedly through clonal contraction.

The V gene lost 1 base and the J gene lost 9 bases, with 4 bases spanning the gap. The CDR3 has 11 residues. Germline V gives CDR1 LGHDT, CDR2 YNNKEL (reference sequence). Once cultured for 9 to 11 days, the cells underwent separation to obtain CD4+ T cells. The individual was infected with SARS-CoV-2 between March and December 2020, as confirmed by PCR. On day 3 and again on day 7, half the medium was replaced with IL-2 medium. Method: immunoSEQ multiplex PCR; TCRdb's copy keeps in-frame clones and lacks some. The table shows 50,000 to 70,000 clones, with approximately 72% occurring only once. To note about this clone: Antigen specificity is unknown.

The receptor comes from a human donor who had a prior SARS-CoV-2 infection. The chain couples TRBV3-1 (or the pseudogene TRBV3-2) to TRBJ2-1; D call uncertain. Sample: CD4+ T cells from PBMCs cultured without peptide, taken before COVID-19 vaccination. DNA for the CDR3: TGTGCCAGCAGCCAAGTGGGTGAGCAGTTCTTC. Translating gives CASSQVGEQFF.